These T cell receptor beta chains were read from a single sample in a study of OX40 agonist ivuxolimab in advanced cancers. Produced via immunoSEQ multiplex PCR; TCRdb's table is partial and in-frame only. There are under 100,000 clones in the sample; less than 90% occur only once, and more than 0.7% lies in the top ten. The sequencing used CD4+ or CD8+ T cells sorted from blood, collected in a trial of the OX40 agonist ivuxolimab. The source of these receptors is an adult with an advanced solid tumor such as melanoma, head and neck, liver or kidney cancer. Each CDR3 is given with its conserved first and last residue. The D gene is left open where the match is weak. A clone size is listed for some rows: how often the clone was seen (once, few, many), or a class if it is expanded.

clone size	J gene	V gene	D gene	CDR3 DNA	CDR3 protein
NA	TRBJ1-2	TRBV7-9	NA	TGTGCCAGCAGCCAAATCTATGGCTACACCTTC	CASSQIYGYTF
NA	TRBJ1-4	TRBV7-2	NA	TGTGCCAGCAGCGCTGAATTATGGGCTGAAAAACTGTTTTTT	CASSAELWAEKLFF
NA	TRBJ1-2	TRBV18	TRBD1	TGTGCCAGCTCACAACTAGACAGGGGAGGAAACTATGGCTACACCTTC	CASSQLDRGGNYGYTF
NA	TRBJ2-5	TRBV7-9	TRBD2	TGTGCCAGCAGCCCAGCCCAACGTTGGCGGGGGGGCAGGGAAGAGACCCAGTACTTC	CASSPAQRWRGGREETQYF
medium-sized	TRBJ1-5	TRBV27	NA	TGTGCCAGCAGTTTAAAGGTTTATCAGCCCCAGCATTTT	CASSLKVYQPQHF
NA	TRBJ2-7	TRBV29-1	NA	TGCAGCGTTCGGACAAGCTCCTACGAGCAGTACTTC	CSVRTSSYEQYF
NA	TRBJ2-1	TRBV19	TRBD1	TGTGCCAGTAGTACCCAGCAGGGGGATGAGCAGTTCTTC	CASSTQQGDEQFF
once	TRBJ2-5	TRBV7-3	NA	TGTGCCAGCAGCTTATCACCCTGGGGTGGGCAGGGAGGTTTGGAGACCCAGTACTTC	CASSLSPWGGQGGLETQYF
NA	TRBJ1-2	TRBV9	TRBD1	TGTGCCAGCAGCGGGGACAGGGTTTGGGGCTACACCTTC	CASSGDRVWGYTF
NA	TRBJ2-3	TRBV5-1	NA	TGCGCCAGCAGCTTACCCCTTGGGGGGCTCACAGATACGCAGTATTTT	CASSLPLGGLTDTQYF
few	TRBJ2-7	TRBV5-6	NA	TGTGCCAGCAGCCCGGGTCCCGGCTACGAGCAGTACTTC	CASSPGPGYEQYF
NA	TRBJ1-5	TRBV5-6	NA	TGTGCCAGCAGCTCACCCAATCAGCCCCAGCATTTT	CASSSPNQPQHF
few	TRBJ1-5	TRBV7-6	NA	TGTGCCAGCAGCACACAAGACGTCGGCAATCAGCCCCAGCATTTT	CASSTQDVGNQPQHF
NA	TRBJ2-6	TRBV7-2	NA	TGTGCCAGCAGCTTAGCAGGTGCCGGGGCCAACGTCCTGACTTTC	CASSLAGAGANVLTF
NA	TRBJ2-1	TRBV6-1	TRBD2	TGTGCCAGCAGCTCCGGGACTACTATCAACAATGAGCAGTTCTTC	CASSSGTTINNEQFF
few	TRBJ2-7	TRBV18	NA	TGTGCCAGCTCACCACGACCCACACGTAACGAGCAGTACTTC	CASSPRPTRNEQYF
NA	TRBJ1-5	TRBV12-5	NA	TGTGCTAGTGGTTTGGTCCCACAGAACAATCAGCCCCAGCATTTT	CASGLVPQNNQPQHF
few	TRBJ1-6	TRBV30	NA	TGTGCCTGGAGTTATAACTATTCACCCCTCCACTTT	CAWSYNYSPLHF
NA	TRBJ2-5	TRBV7-6	TRBD2	TGTGCCAGCAGCTTAAGGGGCGGGGGGGCCGGAGAGACCCAGTACTTC	CASSLRGGGAGETQYF
NA	TRBJ2-1	TRBV7-9	NA	TGTGCCAGCAGCTTCGGGCAGGGGTCGGGCAATGAGCAGTTCTTC	CASSFGQGSGNEQFF
NA	TRBJ2-5	TRBV6-6	NA	TGTGCCAGCAGTTACGGCCGGGGAACGGAGACCCAGTACTTC	CASSYGRGTETQYF
NA	TRBJ1-1	TRBV19	NA	TGTGCCAGTAAACTGGCCGGCGTGAACACTGAAGCTTTCTTT	CASKLAGVNTEAFF
NA	TRBJ2-5	TRBV7-2	TRBD2	TGTGCCAGCAGCTTAGCACTACTAGCGGGGGAGGGGGAGACCCAGTACTTC	CASSLALLAGEGETQYF
NA	TRBJ1-2	TRBV7-2	TRBD1	TGTGCCAGCAGCTTAGCGCGCGGGCAGGGGGAAGCTGGCTACACCTTC	CASSLARGQGEAGYTF
NA	TRBJ1-2	TRBV7-2	TRBD1	TGTGCCAGCAGCCCCGGACAGGGTAACTATGGCTACACCTTC	CASSPGQGNYGYTF
NA	TRBJ1-4	TRBV5-1	TRBD1	TGCGCCAGCAGCGGGGACAGGGGGTTCGGTAATGAAAAACTGTTTTTT	CASSGDRGFGNEKLFF